This T cell receptor beta chain is from a study of identifying expanded T cells in peripheral blood. General observations from the study: Technical replicates showed about 1.1 changed clones; roughly two weeks roughly 18; four weeks 19. Two-week clone count variance significantly increased as total template count grew.

This clone was seen just once. The antigen remains unidentified. Assay: immunoSEQ multiplex PCR; the TCRdb copy retains only in-frame clones and omits some. The sample lists tens of thousands of clones; around 83% were seen once. The ends were cut back, 2 bases at V and 8 bases at J, with 16 bases in the middle. Germline CDR1 WSHSY, CDR2 SAAADI. CDR3 length: 15 residues. During the collection period, no donor immune events like infections were recorded. The source material was blood. The receptor was isolated from a person between 18 and 75 years old in good health. This chain connects TRBV10-2 to TRBJ2-1, with a tentative D call TRBD2 (6 bases). CDR3 sequence (DNA): TGCGCCAGCAGTGAGGGGAGGACGGGGTCCGATGAGCAGTTCTTC. Its protein product is CASSEGRTGSDEQFF.